This T cell receptor (beta chain) was captured in a study of beta chain features in type 1 diabetes. This clone was picked up a small number of times. Expressed TCRB transcripts were sequenced after all isolated RNA was converted to cDNA. Only in-frame clones appear in the TCRdb table, and some are missing; sequencing was by immunoSEQ multiplex PCR. The table records about 410,000 clones, about 15% of them present only once. V was shortened by 4 bases and J by 1 base, with 23 bases between the two germline ends. Germline lookup yields CDR1 SGHRS and CDR2 YFSETQ. The CDR3 loop spans 18 amino acids. Sequencing input: naive CD4+ T cells from blood. The sequence derives from a man between 25 and 39 years old in good health. The chain joins TRBV5-1 to TRBJ1-1, with D possibly being TRBD1 (5 bases). CDR3 protein: CASSHLGQGTRPNTEAFF. CDR3 coding DNA: TGCGCCAGCAGCCACCTGGGGCAGGGTACTCGTCCGAACACTGAAGCTTTCTTT.